Listed here is a single TCR beta chain. As yet, its antigen is unknown. This record comes from a study of cytomegalovirus exposure and HLA in healthy donors. Study at large: Of some 400 genotyped donors, about 80% clustered with self-reported Caucasian donors.

The PCR had 60 Vbeta and 13 Jbeta primers. The assay was immunoSEQ multiplex PCR, and TCRdb's table has in-frame clones only and misses some. The repertoire includes under 20,000 clones, under 85% of them detected once, and about 21% sits in the top ten. The CDR3 has 14 residues. Looked up from germline, CDR1 is SGHRS and CDR2 is YFSETQ. J lost 7 bases, V lost 5 bases, and 5 bases had no gene match. General observations from the study: As was reported, the classifier diagnosed cytomegalovirus status with high specificity and sensitivity.

The clonotype was recovered from a human donor in good health. Sequenced input: PBMCs. The chain is built from TRBV5-1 and TRBJ1-4; 10 bases fit TRBD1. CDR3 bases: TGCGCCAGCAGGACAGGGGGCATCGGTGAAAAACTGTTTTTT. This gives the protein CASRTGGIGEKLFF. The complete variable domain, with remaining parts taken from reference TRBV5-1 and TRBJ1-4, reads KAGVTQTPRYLIKTRGQQVTLSCSPISGHRSVSWYQQTPGQGLQFLFEYFSETQRNKGNFPGRFSGRQFSNSRSEMNVSTLELGDSALYLCASRTGGIGEKLFFGSGTQLSVL.